This T cell receptor beta chain was profiled in a study of blood T cells in healthy people across ages. Overall study: Roughly one uniquely barcoded beta molecule per two T cells was captured.

This CDR3 comprises 15 residues. Germline values: CDR1 DFQATT, CDR2 SNEGSKA (reference sequence). After removal of 5 bases from V and 4 bases from J, the junction contained 13 bases not matched to a gene. A second PCR of 7 to 11 cycles used a sample-barcoded 5' primer and a J-beta primer mix. TCRdb passed the 5' RACE reads through MiXCR, listing each CDR3 protein once. This sample has some 900,000 distinct CDR3 sequences, with approximately 49% found just once. About this clonotype: Its specificity is unknown.

Notes on the study in general: Greater diversity and more naive CD4+ cells were seen in long-lived donors than in aged donors. Changes in expanded clonotypes were possibly confounded, as the CMV status of donors was unknown.

Extraction yielded at least 5.5 micrograms of total RNA per sample. The chain carries TRBV20-1 and TRBJ2-7; 8 nucleotides agree with TRBD2. The TCR originated in a man aged 25 to 40 in good health. Material: blood. The CDR3 spells CSAPGGRTDKYEQYF. CDR3 bases: TGCAGTGCTCCGGGGGGGCGGACAGACAAATACGAGCAGTACTTC.